This paragraph reports one T cell receptor (beta chain). Its antigen remains undetermined. One base away there is no much larger clone; base qualities are not given. From the cysteine up to the phenylalanine, the CDR3 has a length of 15 residues. Of all the DNA, just the CDR3 is kept, 45 bases in frame from base 1. From a lookup of the germline V gene (reference sequence), CDR1 and CDR2 are LNHDA and SQIVND. The junction shows trimming of 9 bases on V and 7 bases on J, plus 24 bases between the germline ends. This sample is part of a study of EBV T-cell therapy then PD-1 blockade in nasopharyngeal carcinoma (dated by TCRdb to about 2021). Taken with the paper, the label for treatment or condition translates to: AdE1-LMPpoly-expanded autologous EBV-specific T-cell therapy followed by anti-PD-1 nivolumab. The Qiagen DNeasy Kit was used to extract genomic DNA from the sorted cells. TCR beta chain deep sequencing was performed on the immunoSEQ platform. In the paper's pipeline: The immunoSEQ Analyzer software was used to analyze the repertoire data. The source is immuneACCESS, and TCRdb retained only in-frame sequences with V and J called. Part of the clones is not carried over; for the studies checked, unresolved V genes explain less than half of this, and the remainder is unexplained. V, J and clone size were drawn from that table, and D and trimming were deduced from the DNA. The sample contains roughly 20,000 clones, 84% of them found a single time. In total, the top ten clones hold around 30% of the sample.

Source: CD8+ T cells from blood, taken at roughly day 35 from a patient whose treatment included autologous EBV-specific T cells and nivolumab. This receptor chain uses TRBV19 and TRBJ1-1; the D region possibly corresponds to TRBD1 (5 bases align). This receptor was identified in a man aged 40-50 years with nasopharyngeal carcinoma. Here the CDR3 is given as CASKSPRGNGIEAFF. The sequence in DNA is TGTGCCAGCAAGTCCCCCCGGGGGAATGGTATTGAAGCTTTCTTT.